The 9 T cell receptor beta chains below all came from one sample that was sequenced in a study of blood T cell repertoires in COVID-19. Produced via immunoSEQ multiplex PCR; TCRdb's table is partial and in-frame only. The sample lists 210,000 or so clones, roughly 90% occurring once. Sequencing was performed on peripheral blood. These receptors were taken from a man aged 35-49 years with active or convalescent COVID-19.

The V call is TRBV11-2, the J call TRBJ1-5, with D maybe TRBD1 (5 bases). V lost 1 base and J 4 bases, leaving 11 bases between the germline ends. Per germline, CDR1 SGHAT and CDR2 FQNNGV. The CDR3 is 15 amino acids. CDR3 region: CASSLVGADNQPQHF. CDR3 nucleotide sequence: TGTGCCAGCAGCTTAGTTGGGGCGGATAATCAGCCCCAGCATTTT.

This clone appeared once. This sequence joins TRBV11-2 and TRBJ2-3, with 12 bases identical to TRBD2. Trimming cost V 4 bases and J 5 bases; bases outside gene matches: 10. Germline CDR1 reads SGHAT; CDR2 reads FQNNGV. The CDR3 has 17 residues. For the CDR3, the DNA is TGTGCCAGCAGCTATGAGACTAGCGGGAGAGGTGGAGATACGCAGTATTTT. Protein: CASSYETSGRGGDTQYF. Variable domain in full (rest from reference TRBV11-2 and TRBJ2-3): EAGVAQSPRYKIIEKRQSVAFWCNPISGHATLYWYQQILGQGPKLLIQFQNNGVVDDSQLPKDRFSAERLKGVDSTLKIQPAKLEDSAVYLCASSYETSGRGGDTQYFGPGTRLTVL.

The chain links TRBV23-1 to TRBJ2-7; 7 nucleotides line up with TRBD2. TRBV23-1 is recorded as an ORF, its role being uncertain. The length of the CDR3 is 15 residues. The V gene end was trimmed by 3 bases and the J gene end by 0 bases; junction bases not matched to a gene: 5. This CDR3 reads CASSHLAVSSYEQYF. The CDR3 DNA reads TGCGCCAGCAGTCATCTAGCGGTGAGCTCCTACGAGCAGTACTTC.

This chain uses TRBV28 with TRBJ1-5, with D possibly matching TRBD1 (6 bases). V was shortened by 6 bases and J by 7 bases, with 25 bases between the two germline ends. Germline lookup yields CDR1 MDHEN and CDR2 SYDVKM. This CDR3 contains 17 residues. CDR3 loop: CASRLRGPLNSLQPQHF. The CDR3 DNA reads TGTGCCAGCAGACTCAGGGGCCCCCTAAATAGCTTACAGCCCCAGCATTTT.

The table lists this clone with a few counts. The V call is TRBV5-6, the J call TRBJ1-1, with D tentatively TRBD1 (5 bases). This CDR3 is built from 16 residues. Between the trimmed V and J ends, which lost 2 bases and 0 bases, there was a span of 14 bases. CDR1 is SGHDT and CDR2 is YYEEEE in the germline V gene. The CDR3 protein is CASSFGRGGMNTEAFF. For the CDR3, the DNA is TGTGCCAGCAGCTTCGGTAGGGGTGGCATGAACACTGAAGCTTTCTTT.

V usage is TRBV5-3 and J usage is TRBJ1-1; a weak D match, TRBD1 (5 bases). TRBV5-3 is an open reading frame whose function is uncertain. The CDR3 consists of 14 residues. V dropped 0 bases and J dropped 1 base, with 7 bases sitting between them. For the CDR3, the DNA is TGTGCCAGAAGCTTGGGACAGAGGAACACTGAAGCTTTCTTT. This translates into CARSLGQRNTEAFF.

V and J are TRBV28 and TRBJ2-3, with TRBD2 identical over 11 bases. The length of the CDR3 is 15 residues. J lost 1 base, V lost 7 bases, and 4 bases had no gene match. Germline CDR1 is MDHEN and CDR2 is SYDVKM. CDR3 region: CASIAGLAGTDTQYF. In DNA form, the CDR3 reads TGTGCCAGCATTGCGGGACTAGCGGGCACAGATACGCAGTATTTT.

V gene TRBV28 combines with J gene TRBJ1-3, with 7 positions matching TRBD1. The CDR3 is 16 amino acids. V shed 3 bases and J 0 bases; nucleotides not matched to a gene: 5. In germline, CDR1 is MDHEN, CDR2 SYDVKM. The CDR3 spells CASSLGQRPSGNTIYF. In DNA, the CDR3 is TGTGCCAGCAGTTTGGGACAGAGGCCCTCTGGAAACACCATATATTTT.

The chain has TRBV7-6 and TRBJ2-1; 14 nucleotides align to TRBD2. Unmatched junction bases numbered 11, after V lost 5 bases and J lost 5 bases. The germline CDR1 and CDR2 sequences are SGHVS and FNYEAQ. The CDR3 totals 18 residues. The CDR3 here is CASSARLAGGRMDNEQFF. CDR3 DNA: TGTGCCAGCAGCGCTCGACTAGCGGGGGGGCGTATGGACAATGAGCAGTTCTTC.